This is a list of T cell receptor beta chains from one sample in a study of cytomegalovirus exposure and HLA in healthy donors. Here immunoSEQ multiplex PCR was the method, and the copy in TCRdb shows in-frame clones only, minus some. The sample consists of roughly 150,000 clones, 84% of them appearing once. The sequenced sample consisted of PBMCs. The receptors were gathered from a boy younger than 10 in good health and CMV-seronegative. The CDR3 runs from the conserved cysteine through the conserved F or W. Fields, in order: V gene, J gene, clone size, CDR3 protein. The size entry is marked missing in some rows and otherwise reads once, few, many or a size class.

v_call: TRBV5-1
j_call: TRBJ2-3
clone_size: -
cdr3_aa: CASSLTTSGYTDTQYF

v_call: TRBV4-1
j_call: TRBJ2-7
clone_size: -
cdr3_aa: CASSRRTGSYEQYF

v_call: TRBV27
j_call: TRBJ2-5
clone_size: -
cdr3_aa: CASSPWTSQETQYF

v_call: TRBV11-3
j_call: TRBJ2-2
clone_size: -
cdr3_aa: CASSSLFVGELFF

v_call: TRBV4-3
j_call: TRBJ1-1
clone_size: -
cdr3_aa: CASSQETHTEAFF

v_call: TRBV19
j_call: TRBJ1-5
clone_size: -
cdr3_aa: CASSRKGTGLQPQHF

v_call: TRBV27
j_call: TRBJ2-2
clone_size: -
cdr3_aa: CASNFAGTGAGELFF

v_call: TRBV19
j_call: TRBJ1-2
clone_size: -
cdr3_aa: CASSVSWTVGGYTF

v_call: TRBV29-1
j_call: TRBJ1-1
clone_size: -
cdr3_aa: CSAAGTGDTSGAFF

v_call: TRBV7-2
j_call: TRBJ1-1
clone_size: -
cdr3_aa: CASSPERVSNTEAFF

v_call: TRBV6-5
j_call: TRBJ1-5
clone_size: -
cdr3_aa: CASSLQRRDNQPQHF

v_call: TRBV5-1
j_call: TRBJ1-4
clone_size: -
cdr3_aa: CASSLGTGGDEKLFF

v_call: TRBV7-2
j_call: TRBJ2-2
clone_size: -
cdr3_aa: CASSLRRQIGAGELFF

v_call: TRBV5-6
j_call: TRBJ2-7
clone_size: -
cdr3_aa: CASSFSGDEQYF

v_call: TRBV5-1
j_call: TRBJ1-1
clone_size: -
cdr3_aa: CASSLIGVGQNTEAFF

v_call: TRBV5-4
j_call: TRBJ1-2
clone_size: -
cdr3_aa: CASSLESGDYGYTF

v_call: TRBV5-5
j_call: TRBJ1-6
clone_size: -
cdr3_aa: CASCPGTALRGINSPLHF

v_call: TRBV6-1
j_call: TRBJ2-2
clone_size: -
cdr3_aa: CASSEVGLPGTGELFF

v_call: TRBV11-3
j_call: TRBJ2-3
clone_size: -
cdr3_aa: CASSFGLATSTDTQYF

v_call: TRBV19
j_call: TRBJ1-2
clone_size: -
cdr3_aa: CASSISGHIGYTF

v_call: TRBV7-9
j_call: TRBJ1-1
clone_size: -
cdr3_aa: CASTPRLAGNTEAFF

v_call: TRBV4-1
j_call: TRBJ2-5
clone_size: -
cdr3_aa: CASSHRLAGAKETQYF

v_call: TRBV13
j_call: TRBJ1-3
clone_size: once
cdr3_aa: CASSLARYSGNTIYF

v_call: TRBV4-1
j_call: TRBJ1-6
clone_size: few
cdr3_aa: CASSHVRTGTHYSPLHF

v_call: TRBV27
j_call: TRBJ2-7
clone_size: once
cdr3_aa: CASSYRGTGTYEQYF

v_call: TRBV18
j_call: TRBJ2-7
clone_size: -
cdr3_aa: CASSPPASGTEQYF

v_call: TRBV5-1
j_call: TRBJ2-7
clone_size: -
cdr3_aa: CASSFTRGLTYEQYF

v_call: TRBV7-2
j_call: TRBJ1-5
clone_size: -
cdr3_aa: CASSLRQGPNQPQHF

v_call: TRBV9
j_call: TRBJ2-2
clone_size: -
cdr3_aa: CASSAQTGGTGELFF

v_call: TRBV7-8
j_call: TRBJ2-1
clone_size: -
cdr3_aa: CASSLMGQGANEQFF

v_call: TRBV7-8
j_call: TRBJ2-2
clone_size: few
cdr3_aa: CASMKRGDTGELFF

v_call: TRBV5-4
j_call: TRBJ2-6
clone_size: -
cdr3_aa: CASSGTEGPGANVLTF

v_call: TRBV5-1
j_call: TRBJ2-3
clone_size: -
cdr3_aa: CASSPLAGVTDTQYF

v_call: TRBV6-5
j_call: TRBJ2-3
clone_size: few
cdr3_aa: CASRGGTSGLDTQYF

v_call: TRBV28
j_call: TRBJ1-6
clone_size: -
cdr3_aa: CASSLRVYNSPLHF

v_call: TRBV10-3
j_call: TRBJ2-7
clone_size: -
cdr3_aa: CAISGTSPGVYEQYF

v_call: TRBV13
j_call: TRBJ1-4
clone_size: -
cdr3_aa: CASSFRGIEKLFF

v_call: TRBV6-1
j_call: TRBJ2-5
clone_size: -
cdr3_aa: CASTGNGIVQETQYF

v_call: TRBV11-3
j_call: TRBJ2-3
clone_size: -
cdr3_aa: CASSVTGTRTDTQYF

v_call: TRBV10-3
j_call: TRBJ1-1
clone_size: once
cdr3_aa: CAISESGQVNTEAFF

v_call: TRBV7-2
j_call: TRBJ2-1
clone_size: -
cdr3_aa: CASSQPGEGLNEQFF

v_call: TRBV2
j_call: TRBJ2-6
clone_size: -
cdr3_aa: CASSGSVDRGTSGANVLTF

v_call: TRBV2
j_call: TRBJ1-2
clone_size: -
cdr3_aa: CASTAGYPYGYTF

v_call: TRBV28
j_call: TRBJ2-5
clone_size: -
cdr3_aa: CASEYREQETQYF

v_call: TRBV6-6
j_call: TRBJ2-7
clone_size: -
cdr3_aa: CASSPGPTGSEQYF

v_call: TRBV28
j_call: TRBJ2-5
clone_size: -
cdr3_aa: CASTLDWLGREQYF

v_call: TRBV10-3
j_call: TRBJ2-7
clone_size: few
cdr3_aa: CAISDTYEQYF

v_call: TRBV4-1
j_call: TRBJ1-3
clone_size: -
cdr3_aa: CASSQPWTGNSGNTIYF

v_call: TRBV29-1
j_call: TRBJ1-3
clone_size: -
cdr3_aa: CSVEERGNTIYF

v_call: TRBV6-6
j_call: TRBJ2-2
clone_size: -
cdr3_aa: CANRGTGDTGELFF

v_call: TRBV6-1
j_call: TRBJ2-5
clone_size: -
cdr3_aa: CASSLHLLETQYF

v_call: TRBV18
j_call: TRBJ1-4
clone_size: -
cdr3_aa: CASSPLQGKDEKLFF

v_call: TRBV4-3
j_call: -
clone_size: few
cdr3_aa: CASSLPGQGIGEQYF

v_call: TRBV6-4
j_call: TRBJ2-7
clone_size: -
cdr3_aa: CASSEGTGGYEQYF

v_call: TRBV19
j_call: TRBJ2-2
clone_size: -
cdr3_aa: CASSRRLAGVRTGELFF

v_call: TRBV28
j_call: TRBJ2-7
clone_size: -
cdr3_aa: CASSPMTGGYEQYF

v_call: TRBV5-4
j_call: TRBJ1-1
clone_size: once
cdr3_aa: CASSLGQGMNTEAFF